This T cell receptor (beta chain) is drawn from a study of early T cells in non-severe SARS-CoV-2 infection. About the study: Alpha and beta chains were unpaired, from unsorted whole-blood bulk RNA. Overall study results and limits: VDJdb matching favored anti-spike CD8 responses, missing private and CD4 specificities.

The CDR3 has 13 residues. Per the germline V gene, CDR1 is MNHNS and CDR2 is SASEGT. V lost 7 bases, J lost 2 bases, and 8 bases lay in between. Molecules of cDNA were individually given unique molecular identifiers that were attached to them. TCRdb independently ran MiXCR on the 5' RACE reads; one entry per CDR3 protein. The sample lists roughly 25,000 distinct CDR3 sequences, 3.5% to 5.5% occurring once. This clonotype appeared many times. Its specificity is not known. The source material was whole blood. This clonotype was sampled from an adult who was a healthcare worker with PCR-confirmed SARS-CoV-2 infection or an uninfected control (not recorded which). The chain carries TRBV6-1 and TRBJ2-2, with D unresolved. The CDR3 spells CASKDVNTGELFF. Here the CDR3 DNA reads TGTGCCAGCAAAGATGTAAACACCGGGGAGCTGTTTTTT.